These T cell receptor beta chains were read from a single sample in a study of T-cell reconstitution after alpha-beta-depleted transplantation in children. TCRdb ran MiXCR on the PCR reads and lists one entry per CDR3 protein. The table has over 550,000 distinct CDR3 sequences, about 10% seen once; the top ten hold 3.5% to 5%. Sample: PBMCs from the stem cell graft donor, taken from the stem cell graft. The receptor source for this set is a human donor who donated a stem cell graft to a child with acute myeloid leukemia. The CDR3 runs from the conserved cysteine through the conserved F or W. Fields, in order: V gene, J gene, clone size, D gene, CDR3 DNA, CDR3 protein. D genes are given only for firm matches. The listing skips clone size in some rows; elsewhere it reads once, few, many or a size class.

>TRBV20-1|TRBJ2-2|many|.
TGCAGTGCTAGAGATCAAAGCCCATACACCGGGGAGCTGTTTTTT
CSARDQSPYTGELFF
>TRBV7-9|TRBJ2-5|.|TRBD1
TGTGCCAGCAGCGTCGGGACAGGGGAGGGGGAGACCCAGTACTTC
CASSVGTGEGETQYF
>TRBV7-2|TRBJ2-3|few|TRBD2
TGTGCCAGCAGCTTACACCCGGGAGGGGGTGCAGATACGCAGTATTTT
CASSLHPGGGADTQYF
>TRBV12-3/TRBV12-4|TRBJ1-5|few|.
TGTGCCAGCATCTTGGACCTGGGGGGCAAGGGCAATCAGCCCCAGCATTTT
CASILDLGGKGNQPQHF
>TRBV6-2/TRBV6-3|TRBJ2-3|many|.
TGTGCCAGCAGTTACCGAGGGGGGGAAGCAGATACGCAGTATTTT
CASSYRGGEADTQYF
>TRBV10-3|TRBJ2-7|few|.
TGTGCCATCACCCCGACGAAAGGAGGCGAGCAGTACTTC
CAITPTKGGEQYF
>TRBV4-2|TRBJ2-3|many|.
TGTGCCAGCAGCCAAGAGCGCCGTCTCTCAGGAGATACGCAGTATTTT
CASSQERRLSGDTQYF
>TRBV18|TRBJ2-1|few|.
TGTGCCAGCTCACCTCTTTGGAATGAGCAGTTCTTC
CASSPLWNEQFF
>TRBV28|TRBJ1-5|.|TRBD1
TGTGCCAGCAGAAGACAGGGGAGCAATCAGCCCCAGCATTTT
CASRRQGSNQPQHF
>TRBV15|TRBJ1-6|.|.
TGTGCCACCAGAGGACAGATAGGTTCACCCCTCCACTTT
CATRGQIGSPLHF
>TRBV5-5|TRBJ2-1|.|TRBD1
TGTGCCAGCAGTATCCGGGACAGGAGTTCCAATGAGCAGTTCTTC
CASSIRDRSSNEQFF
>TRBV7-9|TRBJ2-2|few|.
TGTGCCATCCCGGGACCGGCGGTATCGCTGTTTTTT
CAIPGPAVSLFF
>TRBV12-3/TRBV12-4|TRBJ2-1|many|.
TGTGCCAGCAGTTTCTCGGCGGCCCTTACCTACAATGAGCAGTTCTTC
CASSFSAALTYNEQFF